The next 9 T cell receptor beta chains were all read from a single sample in a study of beta chain features in type 1 diabetes. Reverse transcription of all isolated RNA meant that expressed TCRB transcripts were sequenced. Produced via immunoSEQ multiplex PCR; TCRdb's table is partial and in-frame only. This table holds a few hundred thousand clones, more than 11% found once. Sequencing was done on a sample of naive CD4+ T cells from blood. The receptors were gathered from a man aged 25-40 years in good health.

The rearrangement joins TRBV27 to TRBJ2-3; 14 nucleotides align to TRBD2. CDR3 size: 14 residues. Losses at the gene ends were 6 bases for V and 6 bases for J; bases not matched to a gene: 2. Germline CDR1 is MNHEY and CDR2 is SMNVEV (reference sequence). CDR3 residues: CASRGTSGGDTQYF. The CDR3 DNA reads TGTGCCAGCAGAGGGACTAGCGGGGGCGATACGCAGTATTTT.

This chain connects TRBV18 to TRBJ1-4; no definite D call. From germline, CDR1 is KGHSH and CDR2 LQKENI. The CDR3 length is 16 residues. Trimming pared 2 bases from V and 8 bases from J, leaving 18 bases between. The CDR3 region is CASSPVGLGMQEKLFF. The CDR3 coding sequence is TGTGCCAGCTCACCAGTCGGCTTGGGAATGCAGGAAAAACTGTTTTTT.

The rearrangement uses TRBV4-1 and TRBJ1-1; D is undetermined. The CDR3 length is 17 residues. From germline, CDR1 is MGHRA and CDR2 YSYEKL. V was cut by 3 bases and J by 2 bases, with 19 bases left in between. The CDR3 spells CASSQGPLRRLNTEAFF. CDR3 bases: TGCGCCAGCAGCCAGGGCCCTTTGAGGCGGCTAAACACTGAAGCTTTCTTT.

This clone has just a few counts. The chain carries TRBV20-1 and TRBJ2-7; no definite D call. The CDR3 consists of 11 residues. V was pared by 5 bases and J by 4 bases, with 9 bases between. Germline lookup yields CDR1 DFQATT and CDR2 SNEGSKA (reference sequence). The CDR3 loop is CSASVEYEQYF. The CDR3 coding sequence is TGCAGTGCTTCGGTCGAATACGAGCAGTACTTC.

This clone was detected only a few times. J is TRBJ2-7 and V is TRBV28; 7 nucleotides match TRBD2. Germline V gene lookup returns CDR1 MDHEN and CDR2 SYDVKM. V trimming: 6 bases; J trimming: 3 bases; junction bases outside the gene matches: 2. CDR3 size: 12 residues. The CDR3 coding sequence is TGTGCCAGCAGCGCGGGGGTCTACGAGCAGTACTTC. Its protein product is CASSAGVYEQYF.

This clone was observed a few times. V and J are TRBV1 and TRBJ2-1; TRBD1 is taken as the D call from the table, unchecked against the DNA. TRBV1 is a known pseudogene. The CDR3 spans 17 residues. The CDR3 loop is CTPSGTGLLPLYNEQFF. In DNA, the CDR3 is TGCACCCCGTCCGGGACAGGGCTTCTTCCCCTCTACAATGAGCAGTTCTTC.

The rearrangement joins TRBV7-9 to TRBJ1-1; D is unresolved. Germline values: CDR1 SEHNR, CDR2 FQNEAQ (reference sequence). The V end lost 5 bases, the J end lost 5 bases, and 12 bases lay between the germline ends. CDR3 size: 13 residues. CDR3 residues: CASSPASDTEAFF. In DNA form, the CDR3 reads TGTGCCAGCAGCCCCGCCAGCGATACTGAAGCTTTCTTT. Filled out from reference TRBV7-9 and TRBJ1-1, the complete variable domain reads DTGVSQNPRHKITKRGQNVTFRCDPISEHNRLYWYRQTLGQGPEFLTYFQNEAQLEKSRLLSDRFSAERPKGSFSTLEIQRTEQGDSAMYLCASSPASDTEAFFGQGTRLTVV.

Only a few counts were recorded for this clone. This sequence joins TRBV7-9 and TRBJ2-3, with 7 bases that match TRBD2. Germline V CDR1 and CDR2: SEHNR, FQNEAQ (reference sequence). CDR3 length: 17 amino acids. Losses at the gene ends were 5 bases for V and 3 bases for J; bases not matched to a gene: 14. Written as DNA, the CDR3 is TGTGCCAGCAGCCTCTCCGGGGGGAGGGCTATGACAGATACGCAGTATTTT. Translating it yields CASSLSGGRAMTDTQYF. Supplemented by reference TRBV7-9 and TRBJ2-3, the full variable domain reads DTGVSQNPRHKITKRGQNVTFRCDPISEHNRLYWYRQTLGQGPEFLTYFQNEAQLEKSRLLSDRFSAERPKGSFSTLEIQRTEQGDSAMYLCASSLSGGRAMTDTQYFGPGTRLTVL.

J is TRBJ2-3 and V is TRBV25-1; possible D gene TRBD2, 5 bases. The germline V and J ends were trimmed by 5 bases and 4 bases, with 10 bases remaining between them. The CDR3 loop spans 13 amino acids. Germline V gives CDR1 MGHDK, CDR2 SYGVNS. The CDR3, as DNA: TGTGCCAGCAGTCCACCCGGGGCAGATACGCAGTATTTT. Translated: CASSPPGADTQYF.